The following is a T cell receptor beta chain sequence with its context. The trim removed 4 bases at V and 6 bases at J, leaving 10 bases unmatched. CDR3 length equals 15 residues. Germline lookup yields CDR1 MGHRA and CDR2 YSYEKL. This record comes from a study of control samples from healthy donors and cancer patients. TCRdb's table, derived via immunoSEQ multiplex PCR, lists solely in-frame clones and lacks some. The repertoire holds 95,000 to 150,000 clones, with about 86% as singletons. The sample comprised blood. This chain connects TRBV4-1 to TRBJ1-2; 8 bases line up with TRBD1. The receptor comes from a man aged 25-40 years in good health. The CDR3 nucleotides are TGCGCCAGCAGCCTCCGGGACAGGAGTACTGATGGCTACACCTTC. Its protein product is CASSLRDRSTDGYTF.